This TCR beta chain was captured by sequencing in a study of blood T cell repertoires in COVID-19. Looking at the study overall: Sites in the United States, Italy and Spain provided acute and convalescent COVID-19 samples. The cDNA or gDNA used as material had been derived from T cells, B-cell-depleted T cells, or PBMCs.

In the authors' methods: The assay estimated nucleated cells by amplifying reference gene primers. Only in-frame clones appear in the TCRdb table, and some are missing; sequencing was by immunoSEQ multiplex PCR. V, J and clone size are those of that table, while D and trimming were read from the DNA. The table has roughly 100,000 clones, roughly 80% seen once. This sequence was found in a human donor in a cohort sampled during active COVID-19. Material: peripheral blood.

CDR3 bases: TGTGCCATCAGTGAGTCAATAGCGGGGGGCCCTCAGTTCTTC. It encodes CAISESIAGGPQFF. The rearrangement links TRBV10-3 to TRBJ2-1, with 10 bases lining up with TRBD2. This CDR3 region has 14 residues. V dropped 0 bases and J dropped 13; count of bases not matched to a gene: 6. Germline V lookup: CDR1 ENHRY, CDR2 SYGVKD.